Listed here are 3 T cell receptor beta chains from one sample, sequenced in a study of blood T cell repertoires in COVID-19. Sequenced by immunoSEQ multiplex PCR; TCRdb stores in-frame clones only, minus some. This table holds fewer than 120,000 clones, 88% found once. The sequencing input was peripheral blood. The receptors were sampled from a woman aged 45-65 years with acute or convalescent COVID-19.

The genes are TRBV5-5 and TRBJ1-4; D remains unclear. This CDR3 region has 13 residues. Trimming stripped 4 bases from V and 8 bases from J, with 12 bases between. CDR1 and CDR2 (germline): SGHKS, YYEKEE (reference sequence). CDR3 DNA: TGTGCCAGCAGCCCAGACACGCTCGAAAAACTGTTTTTT. It yields the protein CASSPDTLEKLFF.

The chain has TRBV10-1 and TRBJ2-7; 7 bases agree with TRBD2. V was pared by 6 bases and J by 2 bases, with 10 bases of the junction left unmatched. This CDR3 is 15 amino acids long. The germline V gene has CDR1 WNHNN and CDR2 SYGVQD (reference sequence). The CDR3 nucleotides read TGCGCCAGCAGACTAGCGCGAACCCTTCCCTACGAGCAGTACTTC. Its protein is CASRLARTLPYEQYF.

This clone came up once. The chain has TRBV7-9 and TRBJ2-7; TRBD2 is a possible D gene (6 bases). Germline V gives CDR1 SEHNR, CDR2 FQNEAQ (reference sequence). The V and J ends lost 5 bases and 5 bases respectively, with 16 bases between them. There are 14 residues in the CDR3. CDR3 in amino acids: CASSLGSHHHEQYF. In DNA, the CDR3 is TGTGCCAGCAGCCTCGGGAGCCACCACCACGAGCAGTACTTC.